What follows describes a single TCR beta chain. Measured with immunoSEQ multiplex PCR; TCRdb has only the in-frame clones, and not every one. The data show hundreds of thousands of clones, with about 95% seen just once and approximately 0.12% held by the top ten. The sample is drawn from a study of shared clonotypes between healthy human individuals. Cells designated naive CD8 were CD45RO-negative and were positively selected for CCR7, with terminally differentiated effector memory CD45RA+ cells excluded. The CDR3 consists of 16 residues. V gave up 5 bases and J gave up 0 bases, with 14 bases separating them. Germline V gene sequence: CDR1 MNHEY, CDR2 SMNVEV (reference sequence).

The chain employs TRBV27 and TRBJ1-3, with a tentative D call TRBD1 (5 bases). The TCR originated in a woman in her 30s in good health. Sequenced input: naive CD8+ T cells sorted from blood. CDR3 in DNA: TGTGCCAGCAGTCCCCACCCAGGGAGCTCTGGAAACACCATATATTTT. It codes for CASSPHPGSSGNTIYF.